Sequencing of this TCR beta chain was carried out in a study of molecular identifiers for immune sequencing clone quantification. This CDR3 is built from 13 residues. Germline V gene sequence: CDR1 SQVTM, CDR2 ANQGSEA. The junction had 1 base not matched to a gene; V was cut back by 2 bases and J by 5 bases. Many counts were recorded for this clonotype. TCRdb fed the PCR reads into MiXCR, producing one record per CDR3 protein. Here the sample spans just under 650,000 distinct CDR3 sequences, just under 20% being singletons. The sequenced sample consisted of naive CD8+ T cells from blood, with Jurkat cell RNA spiked in. Described subset: FACS-sorted CD8+CD4-CCR7+CD45RA+ naive T cells. The chain combines TRBV29-1 with TRBJ2-2; 8 bases fit TRBD2. This receptor was taken from a human donor in good health. Some libraries in this study had Jurkat cell RNA spiked in. CDR3: CSVELAGTGELFF. The CDR3, as DNA: TGCAGCGTTGAACTAGCGGGTACCGGGGAGCTGTTTTTT.